The source of this T cell receptor (beta chain) is a study of early T cells in non-severe SARS-CoV-2 infection. Study information: It was bulk RNA from unsorted whole blood that was sequenced, and the chains were unpaired.

V was trimmed by 6 bases and J by 0 bases, leaving 9 bases between them. Germline V CDR1 and CDR2: MDHEN, SYDVKM. The CDR3 totals 14 residues. Unique molecular identifiers were attached to individual cDNA molecules. MiXCR, run by TCRdb on the 5' RACE reads, gives a single entry per CDR3 protein. The data contain about 56,000 distinct CDR3 sequences, about 14% of them singletons. Overall study results and limits: Anti-spike CD8 specificities were favored by VDJdb matching, whose results missed private and CD4 specificities.

For this clonotype: Antigen: not known.

Sequenced material: whole blood, taken at baseline. This chain connects TRBV28 to TRBJ2-1; a possible D gene is TRBD2 (5 bases). This sequence originates from an adult who was a healthcare worker with PCR-confirmed SARS-CoV-2 infection or an uninfected control (not recorded which). The CDR3 reads CASRRVSSYNEQFF. The CDR3 region has the DNA TGTGCCAGCAGGAGGGTGAGCTCCTACAATGAGCAGTTCTTC. Full variable domain (missing parts from reference TRBV28 and TRBJ2-1): DVKVTQSSRYLVKRTGEKVFLECVQDMDHENMFWYRQDPGLGLRLIYFSYDVKMKEKGDIPEGYSVSREKKERFSLILESASTNQTSMYLCASRRVSSYNEQFFGPGTRLTVL.